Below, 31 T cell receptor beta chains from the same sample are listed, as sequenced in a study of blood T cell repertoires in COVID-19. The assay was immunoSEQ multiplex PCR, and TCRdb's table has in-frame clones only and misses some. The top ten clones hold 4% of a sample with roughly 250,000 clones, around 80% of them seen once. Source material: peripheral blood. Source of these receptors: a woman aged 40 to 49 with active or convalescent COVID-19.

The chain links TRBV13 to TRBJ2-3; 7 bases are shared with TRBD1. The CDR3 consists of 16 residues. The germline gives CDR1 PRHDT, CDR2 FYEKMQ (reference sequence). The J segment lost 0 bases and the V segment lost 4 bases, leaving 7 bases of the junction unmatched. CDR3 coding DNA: TGTGCCAGCAGCTCGGGACAGCATTTAAGCACAGATACGCAGTATTTT. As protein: CASSSGQHLSTDTQYF.

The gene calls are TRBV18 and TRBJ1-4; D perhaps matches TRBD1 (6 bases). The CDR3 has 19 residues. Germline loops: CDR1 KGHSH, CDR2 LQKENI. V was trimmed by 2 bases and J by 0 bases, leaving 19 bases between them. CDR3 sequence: CASSPRGMGEVATNEKLFF. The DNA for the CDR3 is TGTGCCAGCTCACCAAGGGGGATGGGCGAAGTGGCAACTAATGAAAAACTGTTTTTT.

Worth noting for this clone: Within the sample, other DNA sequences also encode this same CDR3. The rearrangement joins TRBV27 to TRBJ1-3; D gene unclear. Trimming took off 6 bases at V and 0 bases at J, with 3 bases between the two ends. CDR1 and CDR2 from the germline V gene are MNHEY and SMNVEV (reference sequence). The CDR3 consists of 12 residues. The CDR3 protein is CASRSSGNTIYF. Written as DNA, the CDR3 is TGTGCCAGCAGGAGCTCTGGAAACACCATATATTTT.

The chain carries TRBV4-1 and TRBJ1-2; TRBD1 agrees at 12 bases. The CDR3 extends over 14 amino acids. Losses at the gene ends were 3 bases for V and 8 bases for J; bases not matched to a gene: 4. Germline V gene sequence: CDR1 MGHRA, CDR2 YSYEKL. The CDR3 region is CASSHRDRGRGYTF. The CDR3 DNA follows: TGCGCCAGCAGCCATAGGGACAGGGGGCGAGGCTACACCTTC.

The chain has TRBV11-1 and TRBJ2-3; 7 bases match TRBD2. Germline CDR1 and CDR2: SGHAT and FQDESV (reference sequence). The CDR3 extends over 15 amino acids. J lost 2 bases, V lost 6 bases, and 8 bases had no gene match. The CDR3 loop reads CASSWTRPDTDTQYF. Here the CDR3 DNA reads TGTGCCAGCAGTTGGACTAGACCCGACACAGATACGCAGTATTTT.

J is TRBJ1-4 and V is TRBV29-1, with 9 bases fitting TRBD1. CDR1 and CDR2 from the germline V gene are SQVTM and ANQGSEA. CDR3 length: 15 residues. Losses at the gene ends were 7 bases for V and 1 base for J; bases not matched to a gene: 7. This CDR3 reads CSAPGQGLTNEKLFF. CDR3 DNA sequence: TGCAGCGCTCCGGGACAGGGATTAACTAATGAAAAACTGTTTTTT.

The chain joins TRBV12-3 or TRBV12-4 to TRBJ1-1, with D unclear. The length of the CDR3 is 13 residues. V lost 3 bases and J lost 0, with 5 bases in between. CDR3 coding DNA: TGTGCCAGCAGTTTGTCCTTGAACACTGAAGCTTTCTTT. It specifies CASSLSLNTEAFF.

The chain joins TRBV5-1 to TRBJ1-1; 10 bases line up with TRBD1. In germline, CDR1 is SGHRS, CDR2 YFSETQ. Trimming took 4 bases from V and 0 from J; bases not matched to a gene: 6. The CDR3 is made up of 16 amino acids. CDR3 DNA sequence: TGCGCCAGCAGCCTAAGGACAGGGGGGTTGAACACTGAAGCTTTCTTT. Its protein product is CASSLRTGGLNTEAFF. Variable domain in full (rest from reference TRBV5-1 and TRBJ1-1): KAGVTQTPRYLIKTRGQQVTLSCSPISGHRSVSWYQQTPGQGLQFLFEYFSETQRNKGNFPGRFSGRQFSNSRSEMNVSTLELGDSALYLCASSLRTGGLNTEAFFGQGTRLTVV.

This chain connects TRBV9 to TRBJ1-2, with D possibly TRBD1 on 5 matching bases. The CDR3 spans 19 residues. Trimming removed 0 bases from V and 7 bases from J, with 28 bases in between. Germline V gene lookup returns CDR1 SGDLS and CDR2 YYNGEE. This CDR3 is CASSVGPVGGEGSLGGYTF. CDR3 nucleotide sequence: TGTGCCAGCAGCGTAGGACCCGTTGGGGGGGAAGGGAGTTTAGGTGGCTACACCTTC.

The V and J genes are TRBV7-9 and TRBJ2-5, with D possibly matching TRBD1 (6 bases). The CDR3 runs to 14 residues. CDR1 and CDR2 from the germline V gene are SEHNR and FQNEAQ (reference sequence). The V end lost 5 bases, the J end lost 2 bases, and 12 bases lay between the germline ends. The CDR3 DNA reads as TGTGCCAGCAGCCAACTGGACAGACAAGAGACCCAGTACTTC. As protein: CASSQLDRQETQYF.

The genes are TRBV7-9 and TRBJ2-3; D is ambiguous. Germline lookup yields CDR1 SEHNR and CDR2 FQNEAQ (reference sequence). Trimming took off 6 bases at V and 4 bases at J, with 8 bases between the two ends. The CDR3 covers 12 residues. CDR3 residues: CASSSRADTQYF. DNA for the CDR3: TGTGCCAGCAGTTCCCGCGCAGATACGCAGTATTTT.

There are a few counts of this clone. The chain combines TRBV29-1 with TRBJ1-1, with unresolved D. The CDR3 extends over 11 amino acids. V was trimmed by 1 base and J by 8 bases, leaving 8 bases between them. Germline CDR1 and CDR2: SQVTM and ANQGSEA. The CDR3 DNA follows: TGCAGCGTTGAAGGCGTACTAGAAGCTTTCTTT. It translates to CSVEGVLEAFF.

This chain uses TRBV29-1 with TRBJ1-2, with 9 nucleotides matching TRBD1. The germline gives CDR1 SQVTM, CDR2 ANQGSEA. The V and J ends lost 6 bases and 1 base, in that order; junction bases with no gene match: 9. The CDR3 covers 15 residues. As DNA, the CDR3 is TGCAGCGTAGGGACAGGGCTCGGGGGTAACTATGGCTACACCTTC. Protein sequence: CSVGTGLGGNYGYTF. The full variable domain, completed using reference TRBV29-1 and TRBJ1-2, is SAVISQKPSRDICQRGTSLTIQCQVDSQVTMMFWYRQQPGQSLTLIATANQGSEATYESGFVIDKFPISRPNLTFSTLTVSNMSPEDSSIYLCSVGTGLGGNYGYTFGSGTRLTVV.

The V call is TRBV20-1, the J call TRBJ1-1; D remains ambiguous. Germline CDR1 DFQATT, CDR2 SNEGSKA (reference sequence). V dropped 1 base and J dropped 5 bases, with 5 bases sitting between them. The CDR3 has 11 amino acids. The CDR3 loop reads CSARVRTEAFF. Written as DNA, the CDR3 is TGCAGTGCTAGAGTTCGGACTGAAGCTTTCTTT.

The CDR3 loop is CASSFGSGWSDTIYF. CDR3 nucleotides: TGTGCCAGCAGTTTTGGGTCGGGGTGGTCGGACACCATATATTTT. The chain employs TRBV28 and TRBJ1-3; D gene ambiguous. Trimming pared 3 bases from V and 8 bases from J, leaving 17 bases between. This CDR3 is built from 15 residues. CDR1 is MDHEN and CDR2 is SYDVKM in the germline V gene.

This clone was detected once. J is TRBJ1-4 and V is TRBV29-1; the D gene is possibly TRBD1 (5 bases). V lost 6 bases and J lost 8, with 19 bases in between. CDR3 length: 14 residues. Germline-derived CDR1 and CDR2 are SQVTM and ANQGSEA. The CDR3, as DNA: TGCAGCGTCTCACCACAGGCGGTCGGGGAAAAACTGTTTTTT. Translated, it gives CSVSPQAVGEKLFF. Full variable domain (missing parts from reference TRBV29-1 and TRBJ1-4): SAVISQKPSRDICQRGTSLTIQCQVDSQVTMMFWYRQQPGQSLTLIATANQGSEATYESGFVIDKFPISRPNLTFSTLTVSNMSPEDSSIYLCSVSPQAVGEKLFFGSGTQLSVL.

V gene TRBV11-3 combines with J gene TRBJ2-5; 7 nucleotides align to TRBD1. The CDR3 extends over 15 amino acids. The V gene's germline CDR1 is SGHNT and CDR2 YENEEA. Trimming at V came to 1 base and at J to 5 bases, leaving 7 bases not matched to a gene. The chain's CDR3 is CASSLGQGDSETQYF. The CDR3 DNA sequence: TGTGCCAGCAGCTTAGGGCAGGGGGATTCGGAGACCCAGTACTTC.

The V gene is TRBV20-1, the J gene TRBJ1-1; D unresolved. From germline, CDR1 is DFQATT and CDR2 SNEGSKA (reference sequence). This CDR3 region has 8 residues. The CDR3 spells CSVRGAFF. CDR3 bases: TGCAGCGTCCGAGGGGCTTTCTTT.

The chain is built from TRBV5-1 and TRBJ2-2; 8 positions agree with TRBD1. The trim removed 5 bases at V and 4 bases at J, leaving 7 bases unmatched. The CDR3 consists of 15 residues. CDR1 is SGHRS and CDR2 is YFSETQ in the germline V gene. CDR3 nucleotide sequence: TGCGCCAGCAGTCCTGCGGACAGGGCCACCGGGGAGCTGTTTTTT. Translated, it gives CASSPADRATGELFF.

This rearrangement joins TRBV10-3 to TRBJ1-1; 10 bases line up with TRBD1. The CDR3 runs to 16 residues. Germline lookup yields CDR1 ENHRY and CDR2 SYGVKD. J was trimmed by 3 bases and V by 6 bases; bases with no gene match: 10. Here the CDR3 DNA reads TGTGCCATCAGGCAAACCGGGACAGGGGTTGACACTGAAGCTTTCTTT. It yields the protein CAIRQTGTGVDTEAFF.

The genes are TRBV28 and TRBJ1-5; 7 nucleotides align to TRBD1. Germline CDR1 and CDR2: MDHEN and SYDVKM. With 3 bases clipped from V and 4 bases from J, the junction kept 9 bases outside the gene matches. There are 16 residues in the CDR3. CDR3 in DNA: TGTGCCAGCAGTTTCCGATTTAACAGGGGAAATCAGCCCCAGCATTTT. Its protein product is CASSFRFNRGNQPQHF.

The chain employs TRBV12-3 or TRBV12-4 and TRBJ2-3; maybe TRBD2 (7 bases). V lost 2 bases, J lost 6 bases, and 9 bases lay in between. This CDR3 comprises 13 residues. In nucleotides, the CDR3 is TGTGCCAGCAGTTTACGGGGGGCGGATACGCAGTATTTT. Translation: CASSLRGADTQYF.

CDR3 residues: CASSLESGWSEQYF. The CDR3 nucleotides are TGTGCCAGCAGCTTAGAGTCAGGGTGGAGCGAGCAGTACTTC. V gene TRBV7-2 combines with J gene TRBJ2-7, with a tentative D call TRBD1 (5 bases). V was shortened by 1 base and J by 6 bases, with 13 bases between the two germline ends. The CDR3 runs 14 residues. Germline CDR1 reads SGHTA; CDR2 reads FQGNSA.

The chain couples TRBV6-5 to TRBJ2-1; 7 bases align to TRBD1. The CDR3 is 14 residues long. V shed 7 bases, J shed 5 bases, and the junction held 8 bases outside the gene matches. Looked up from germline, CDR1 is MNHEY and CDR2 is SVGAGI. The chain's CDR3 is CASTDRVSDNEQFF. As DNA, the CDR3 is TGTGCCAGCACCGACAGGGTCAGCGACAATGAGCAGTTCTTC.

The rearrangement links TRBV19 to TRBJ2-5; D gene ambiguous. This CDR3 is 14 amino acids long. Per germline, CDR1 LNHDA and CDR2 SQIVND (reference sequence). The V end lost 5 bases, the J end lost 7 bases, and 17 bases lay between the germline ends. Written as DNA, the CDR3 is TGTGCCAGTAGTTCCCAAGCTCCGGTCGGGACCCAGTACTTC. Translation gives CASSSQAPVGTQYF.

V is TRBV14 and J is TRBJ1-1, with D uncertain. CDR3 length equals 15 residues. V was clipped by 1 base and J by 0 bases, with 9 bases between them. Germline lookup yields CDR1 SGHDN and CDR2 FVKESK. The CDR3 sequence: CASSQGILMNTEAFF. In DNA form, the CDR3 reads TGTGCCAGCAGCCAAGGTATACTCATGAACACTGAAGCTTTCTTT.

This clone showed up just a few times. This CDR3 reads CASSSPPRAGNSPLHF. CDR3 sequence (DNA): TGTGCCAGCAGTTCACCCCCCAGGGCCGGGAATTCACCCCTCCACTTT. This chain uses TRBV6-2 or TRBV6-3 with TRBJ1-6; the D gene is possibly TRBD1 (5 bases). Germline CDR1 is MNHEY and CDR2 is SVGEGT. Trimming removed 4 bases from V and 7 bases from J, with 17 bases in between. This CDR3 has 16 residues.

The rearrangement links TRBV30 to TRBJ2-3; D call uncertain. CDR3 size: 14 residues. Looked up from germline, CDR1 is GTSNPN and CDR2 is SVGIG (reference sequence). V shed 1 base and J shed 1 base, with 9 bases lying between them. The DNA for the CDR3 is TGTGCCTGGAGTGCCCATAGTGGCACAGATACGCAGTATTTT. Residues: CAWSAHSGTDTQYF.

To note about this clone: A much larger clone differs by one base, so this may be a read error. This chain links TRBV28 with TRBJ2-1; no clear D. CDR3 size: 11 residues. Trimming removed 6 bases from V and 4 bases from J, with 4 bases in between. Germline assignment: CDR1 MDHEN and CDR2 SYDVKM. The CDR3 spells CASSFYNEQFF. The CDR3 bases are TGTGCCAGCAGCTTTTACAATGAGCAGTTCTTC.

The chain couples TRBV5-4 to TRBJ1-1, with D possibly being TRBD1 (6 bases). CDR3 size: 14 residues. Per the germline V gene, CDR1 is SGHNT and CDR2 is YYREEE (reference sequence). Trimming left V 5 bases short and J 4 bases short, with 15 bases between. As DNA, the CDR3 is TGTGCCAGCAGGTATAAACAGGGCGGCACTGAAGCTTTCTTT. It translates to CASRYKQGGTEAFF.

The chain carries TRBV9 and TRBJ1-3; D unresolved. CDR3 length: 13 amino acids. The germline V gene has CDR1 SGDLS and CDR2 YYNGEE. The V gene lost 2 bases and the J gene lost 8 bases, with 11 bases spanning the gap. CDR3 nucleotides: TGTGCCAGCAGCGTGACGGCCCGGGACACCATATATTTT. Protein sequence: CASSVTARDTIYF.